Following are 16 T cell receptor beta chains from one sample sequenced in a study of blood T cell repertoires in COVID-19. Here immunoSEQ multiplex PCR was the method, and the copy in TCRdb shows in-frame clones only, minus some. In the table there are some 93,000 clones, 79% of which are singletons. Sequencing was done on a sample of peripheral blood. The receptor set was obtained from a human donor in a cohort sampled during active COVID-19.

This clone was seen a few times. The gene calls are TRBV7-6 and TRBJ1-2; 12 bases are a match to TRBD1. Germline lookup yields CDR1 SGHVS and CDR2 FNYEAQ. V lost 7 bases, J lost 2 bases, and 11 bases stayed unmatched. The CDR3 is 17 residues long. CDR3: CASKEWGQGAENYGYTF. Written as DNA, the CDR3 is TGTGCCAGCAAAGAGTGGGGACAGGGGGCCGAGAACTATGGCTACACCTTC. The whole variable domain, remainder taken from reference TRBV7-6 and TRBJ1-2, is GAGVSQSPRYKVTKRGQDVALRCDPISGHVSLYWYRQALGQGPEFLTYFNYEAQQDKSGLPNDRFSAERPEGSISTLTIQRTEQRDSAMYRCASKEWGQGAENYGYTFGSGTRLTVV.

The chain couples TRBV28 to TRBJ2-3; D uncertain. This CDR3 contains 17 residues. Germline CDR1 and CDR2: MDHEN and SYDVKM. V was pared by 1 base and J by 1 base, with 15 bases between. The DNA for the CDR3 is TGTGCCAGCAGTTTATTCCCTGGCCAGCGCGGCACAGATACGCAGTATTTT. Encoded protein: CASSLFPGQRGTDTQYF. The full variable domain, rest sourced from reference TRBV28 and TRBJ2-3, is DVKVTQSSRYLVKRTGEKVFLECVQDMDHENMFWYRQDPGLGLRLIYFSYDVKMKEKGDIPEGYSVSREKKERFSLILESASTNQTSMYLCASSLFPGQRGTDTQYFGPGTRLTVL.

The genes are TRBV6-1 and TRBJ1-5; D gene unclear. Germline CDR1 is MNHNS and CDR2 is SASEGT. The CDR3 is made up of 13 amino acids. V was pared by 3 bases and J by 4 bases, with 7 bases between. The CDR3: CASSETGNQPQHF. The CDR3 DNA is TGTGCCAGCAGTGAGACGGGAAATCAGCCCCAGCATTTT.

This chain uses TRBV5-4 with TRBJ2-7, with 11 bases lining up with TRBD1. This CDR3 spans 14 amino acids. Germline V gene lookup returns CDR1 SGHNT and CDR2 YYREEE (reference sequence). With 7 bases clipped from V and 9 bases from J, the junction kept 12 bases outside the gene matches. The CDR3 nucleotides are TGTGCCAGCGGACCCGGGACAGGGGGGGAGAGGCAGTACTTC. It yields the protein CASGPGTGGERQYF.

J is TRBJ1-2 and V is TRBV9, with a tentative D call TRBD1 (6 bases). The CDR3 length is 14 residues. Trimming stripped 4 bases from V and 7 bases from J, with 17 bases between. Germline V CDR1 and CDR2: SGDLS, YYNGEE. CDR3 bases: TGTGCCAGCAGCTCCTATGACAGGTTCGGTGGCTACACCTTC. Translation: CASSSYDRFGGYTF.

The chain is built from TRBV7-9 and TRBJ1-2; no definite D call. The CDR3 totals 12 residues. V dropped 5 bases and J dropped 2 bases, with 6 bases sitting between them. CDR1 is SEHNR, CDR2 FQNEAQ, per germline (reference sequence). CDR3 sequence: CASSPQNYGYTF. CDR3 sequence (DNA): TGTGCCAGCAGCCCGCAGAACTATGGCTACACCTTC.

This clone has only one observation. At one of its ends the junction is not consistent with the germline gene, which may arise from a read error. This CDR3 is also generated by other DNA sequences in the sample. V usage is TRBV5-1 and J usage is TRBJ2-1; 8 bases are shared with TRBD2. The CDR3 loop spans 15 amino acids. Germline V gives CDR1 SGHRS, CDR2 YFSETQ. The CDR3 region is CASSLLAENYNEQFF. Written as DNA, the CDR3 is TGTGCCAGCAGCTTACTAGCGGAGAACTACAATGAGCAGTTCTTC.

The chain recombines TRBV10-3 with TRBJ1-4, with 7 positions matching TRBD1. J was trimmed by 7 bases and V by 4 bases; bases with no gene match: 3. Germline CDR1 and CDR2: ENHRY and SYGVKD. The CDR3 extends over 13 amino acids. The CDR3 nucleotides read TGTGCCATCAGTGTTCGGGACAGTGAAAAACTGTTTTTT. Translated: CAISVRDSEKLFF.

The rearrangement uses TRBV2 and TRBJ2-4; 10 bases line up with TRBD1. Losses at the gene ends were 5 bases for V and 5 bases for J; bases not matched to a gene: 3. The CDR3 totals 14 residues. Germline CDR1 and CDR2: SNHLY and FYNNEI. Written as DNA, the CDR3 is TGTGCCAGCAGTTGGGACAGGGGCGAAAACATTCAGTACTTC. Its translation is CASSWDRGENIQYF.

The gene calls are TRBV7-9 and TRBJ1-1; TRBD1 agrees at 7 bases. The CDR3 has 13 amino acids. Trimming removed 5 bases from V and 7 bases from J; junction bases left unmatched: 7. CDR1 and CDR2 from the germline V gene are SEHNR and FQNEAQ (reference sequence). The DNA of the CDR3 is TGTGCCAGCAGCCCCAACAGGGGCCGTGAAGCTTTCTTT. Translating it yields CASSPNRGREAFF.

This chain uses TRBV19 with TRBJ1-4; 10 bases agree with TRBD1. Trimming took 5 bases from V and 4 from J; bases not matched to a gene: 7. The CDR3 is 16 residues long. Germline lookup yields CDR1 LNHDA and CDR2 SQIVND (reference sequence). In DNA form, the CDR3 reads TGTGCCAGTAGTTTTCCGGGACAGGGGATTAATGAAAAACTGTTTTTT. Translation: CASSFPGQGINEKLFF. Full variable domain (rest looked up from reference TRBV19 and TRBJ1-4): DGGITQSPKYLFRKEGQNVTLSCEQNLNHDAMYWYRQDPGQGLRLIYYSQIVNDFQKGDIAEGYSVSREKKESFPLTVTSAQKNPTAFYLCASSFPGQGINEKLFFGSGTQLSVL.

The genes are TRBV2 and TRBJ2-7; 8 bases are shared with TRBD1. CDR1 is SNHLY, CDR2 FYNNEI, per germline. The J segment lost 1 base and the V segment lost 5 bases, leaving 4 bases of the junction unmatched. The CDR3 extends over 14 amino acids. The CDR3 here is CASSLDRESYEQYF. The CDR3 DNA reads as TGTGCCAGCAGTCTGGACAGGGAGTCCTACGAGCAGTACTTC.

This clone was counted between two and nine times. This sequence joins TRBV6-1 and TRBJ2-1; 7 bases align to TRBD2. CDR1 is MNHNS, CDR2 SASEGT, per germline. The CDR3 sequence is 15 residues long. V shed 0 bases and J 7 bases; nucleotides not matched to a gene: 6. The chain's CDR3 is CASSEAFGGRNEQFF. The CDR3 bases are TGTGCCAGCAGTGAAGCATTTGGCGGGAGAAATGAGCAGTTCTTC.

V usage is TRBV7-2 and J usage is TRBJ2-1; 10 bases match TRBD2. CDR3 size: 18 residues. In germline, CDR1 is SGHTA, CDR2 FQGNSA. V gave up 1 base and J gave up 8 bases; unmatched junction bases: 14. The CDR3 spells CASSLGGGMGLASHEQFF. In nucleotides, the CDR3 is TGTGCCAGCAGCTTAGGGGGAGGAATGGGACTAGCGTCGCATGAGCAGTTCTTC.

J is TRBJ2-1 and V is TRBV7-3; 8 positions match TRBD2. Trimming at V came to 5 bases and at J to 9 bases, leaving 6 bases not matched to a gene. The CDR3 runs 13 residues. The germline gives CDR1 SGHTA, CDR2 FQGTGA. CDR3 sequence (DNA): TGTGCCAGCAGCCCCCAAAGCGGGGGTGAGCAGTTCTTC. It codes for CASSPQSGGEQFF.

CDR3 loop: CASSRSTTNEKLFF. CDR3 DNA: TGTGCCAGCAGCCGTAGTACAACTAATGAAAAACTGTTTTTT. J is TRBJ1-4 and V is TRBV5-5; no clear D gene. Per the germline V gene, CDR1 is SGHKS and CDR2 is YYEKEE (reference sequence). Trimming took off 4 bases at V and 0 bases at J, with 7 bases between the two ends. The CDR3 contains 14 residues.